The TCR beta chain described here comes from a study of spatial heterogeneity in lung cancer. Looking at the study overall: There was a strong correlation between the counts of TCR transcripts measured in tumor regions and a T cell transcriptional module score that was calculated from matched bulk RNA-seq.

Every TCR cDNA molecule bore a unique molecular identifier. TCRdb fed the 5' RACE reads into MiXCR, producing one record per CDR3 protein. The sample lists 25,000 to 30,000 distinct CDR3 sequences, roughly 7.1% occurring once. Overall study findings and caveats: Intratumoral expanded alpha and beta TCR counts were found to track tumor mutation counts. Estimated TCR-seq coverage of tumor T cells was only 6% to 9% for alpha chains. For beta chains, the corresponding estimate was about 13%.

There are 15 residues in the CDR3. CDR1 and CDR2 (germline): SEHNR, FQNEAQ (reference sequence). V lost 1 base and J lost 0, with 4 bases in between. In its sample, this clonotype was seen many times. The antigen remains unidentified. The time point: sample taken at primary tumor resection. No cell sorting; template was whole RNA from tumor, lung tissue or PBMC. The chain joins TRBV7-9 to TRBJ2-6; D remains ambiguous. The source is a male donor with early-stage non-small cell lung cancer. Sequencing used lung tumor tissue, obtained at surgery. DNA for the CDR3: TGTGCCAGCAGCTTAGGTCTCTCTGGGGCCAACGTCCTGACTTTC. Protein: CASSLGLSGANVLTF.